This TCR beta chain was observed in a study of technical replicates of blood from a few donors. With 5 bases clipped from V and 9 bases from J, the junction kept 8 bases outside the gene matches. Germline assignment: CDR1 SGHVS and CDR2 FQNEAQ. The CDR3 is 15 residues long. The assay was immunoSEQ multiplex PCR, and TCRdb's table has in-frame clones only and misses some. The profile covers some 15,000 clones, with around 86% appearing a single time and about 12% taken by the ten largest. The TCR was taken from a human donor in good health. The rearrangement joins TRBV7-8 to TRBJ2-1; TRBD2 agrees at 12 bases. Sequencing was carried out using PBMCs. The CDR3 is CASSVTSGSLVEQFF. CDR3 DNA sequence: TGTGCCAGCAGCGTGACTAGCGGGAGTTTGGTTGAGCAGTTCTTC. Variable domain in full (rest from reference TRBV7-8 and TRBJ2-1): GAGVSQSPRYKVAKRGQDVALRCDPISGHVSLFWYQQALGQGPEFLTYFQNEAQLDKSGLPSDRFFAERPEGSVSTLKIQRTQQEDSAVYLCASSVTSGSLVEQFFGPGTRLTVL.